This is a list of T cell receptor beta chains from one sample in a study of blood T cell repertoires in COVID-19. Assay: immunoSEQ multiplex PCR; the TCRdb copy retains only in-frame clones and omits some. This sample has tens of thousands of clones, with about 91% found just once. The sample consisted of peripheral blood. These receptor sequences come from a man aged 50 to 60 with acute or convalescent COVID-19. The CDR3 runs from the conserved cysteine through the conserved F or W. The D gene is left open where the match is weak. Expanded clones are given a class, and other clones once, few, many or no size at all.

- | TRBJ2-1 | - | TRBV7-3 | CASSDDLNEQFF | TGTGCCAGCAGCGACGACTTGAATGAGCAGTTCTTC
- | TRBJ2-3 | - | TRBV24-1 | CATSDPKRPDTQYF | TGTGCCACCAGTGACCCAAAGCGCCCAGATACGCAGTATTTT
- | TRBJ1-5 | - | TRBV21-1 | CASSPGDRMGNQPQHF | TGTGCCAGCAGCCCCGGGGACAGGATGGGGAATCAGCCCCAGCATTTT
- | TRBJ2-3 | TRBD2 | TRBV18 | CASSPTGGTSPADTQYF | TGTGCCAGCTCACCAACCGGGGGGACTAGCCCCGCAGATACGCAGTATTTT
- | TRBJ1-6 | - | TRBV7-2 | CASSSSPGHYTPLPLHF | TGTGCCAGCAGCTCGTCGCCGGGACACTATACTCCCTTACCCCTCCACTTT
- | TRBJ2-3 | - | TRBV7-8 | CASSPPDTDTQYF | TGTGCCAGCAGCCCCCCAGACACAGATACGCAGTATTTT
- | TRBJ1-5 | - | TRBV20-1 | CSASPGESQPQHF | TGCAGTGCTAGTCCCGGGGAATCTCAGCCCCAGCATTTT
- | TRBJ2-3 | - | TRBV5-1 | CASSSLGQGTDTQYF | TGCGCCAGCAGCTCGTTGGGGCAGGGCACAGATACGCAGTATTTT
few | TRBJ1-1 | - | TRBV6-5 | CALKDTFVKNTEAFF | TGTGCATTAAAGGACACCTTTGTTAAGAACACTGAAGCTTTCTTT
- | TRBJ1-4 | TRBD1 | TRBV20-1 | CSASTGTDEKLFF | TGCAGTGCTAGTACGGGGACAGATGAAAAACTGTTTTTT
- | TRBJ2-2 | TRBD1 | TRBV18 | CASSRGPGTGELFF | TGTGCCAGCTCGAGGGGGCCGGGAACCGGGGAGCTGTTTTTT
once | TRBJ2-3 | TRBD2 | TRBV30 | CAWSHGGGGDTQYF | TGTGCCTGGAGTCACGGGGGGGGCGGAGATACGCAGTATTTT
- | TRBJ1-1 | TRBD1 | TRBV27 | CASRGQNLNTEAFF | TGTGCCAGCAGGGGACAGAACTTGAACACTGAAGCTTTCTTT
- | TRBJ2-6 | - | TRBV6-2/TRBV6-3 | CASSPRGAGANVLTF | TGTGCCAGCAGCCCCAGGGGTGCAGGGGCCAACGTCCTGACTTTC
- | TRBJ2-3 | - | TRBV2 | CASRPRGDTQYF | TGTGCCAGCAGGCCCCGGGGAGATACGCAGTATTTT
- | TRBJ1-4 | TRBD1 | TRBV7-2 | CASSSPGQGVEKLFF | TGTGCCAGCAGCTCACCGGGACAGGGTGTTGAAAAACTGTTTTTT